These T cell receptor beta chains were read from a single sample in a study of beta chain features in type 1 diabetes. Assay used: immunoSEQ multiplex PCR; TCRdb lists only in-frame clones, some missing. This table holds approximately 150,000 clones, less than 15% found once. Sequenced material: central memory CD4+ T cells from blood. These receptors all come from a man aged 18 to 29 with type 1 diabetes. Each CDR3 is given with its conserved first and last residue. The D gene is left open where the match is weak. The size of a clone is reported for some rows only, either as once, few or many, or as a class for expanded clones.

d_gene: .
j_gene: TRBJ2-1
abundance: few
v_gene: TRBV6-5
CDR3nt: TGTGCCAGCAGTTACCGAGGGTCCCCATACAATGAGCAGTTCTTC
CDR3aa: CASSYRGSPYNEQFF

d_gene: .
j_gene: TRBJ1-3
abundance: few
v_gene: TRBV18
CDR3nt: TGTGCCAGCTCACCCTCGGTCTCTGGAAACACCATATATTTT
CDR3aa: CASSPSVSGNTIYF

d_gene: .
j_gene: TRBJ2-6
abundance: .
v_gene: TRBV6-1
CDR3nt: TGTGCCAGCAGTGAGACCTGGTCGGCCAACGTCCTGACTTTC
CDR3aa: CASSETWSANVLTF

d_gene: .
j_gene: TRBJ2-3
abundance: .
v_gene: TRBV19
CDR3nt: TGTGCCAGTAGTATACGGTATTCAGATACGCAGTATTTT
CDR3aa: CASSIRYSDTQYF

d_gene: .
j_gene: TRBJ1-5
abundance: few
v_gene: TRBV9
CDR3nt: TGTGCCAGCAGCGTAGAGCCTGAGCAGCCCCAGCATTTT
CDR3aa: CASSVEPEQPQHF

d_gene: .
j_gene: TRBJ2-3
abundance: .
v_gene: TRBV28
CDR3nt: TGTGCCAGCAGTGGCGAAACAGATACGCAGTATTTT
CDR3aa: CASSGETDTQYF

d_gene: .
j_gene: TRBJ1-5
abundance: .
v_gene: TRBV28
CDR3nt: TGTGCCAGCGGATGGATGGGCAATCAGCCCCAGCATTTT
CDR3aa: CASGWMGNQPQHF

d_gene: TRBD2
j_gene: TRBJ2-3
abundance: few
v_gene: TRBV27
CDR3nt: TGTGCCAGCAGTCCGTTAGCGGGGGGCCCCACAGATACGCAGTATTTT
CDR3aa: CASSPLAGGPTDTQYF

d_gene: TRBD2
j_gene: TRBJ2-5
abundance: .
v_gene: TRBV7-2
CDR3nt: TGTGCCAGCAGCTCAAATAGCGGGAGCAGAGAGACCCAGTACTTC
CDR3aa: CASSSNSGSRETQYF

d_gene: .
j_gene: TRBJ2-6
abundance: few
v_gene: TRBV2
CDR3nt: TGTGCCAGCAGGCCCTCTGGGGCCAACGTCCTGACTTTC
CDR3aa: CASRPSGANVLTF

d_gene: .
j_gene: TRBJ2-5
abundance: many
v_gene: TRBV19
CDR3nt: TGTGCCAGTAGTATTGGTTCAGGCGGACAGACCCAGTACTTC
CDR3aa: CASSIGSGGQTQYF

d_gene: .
j_gene: TRBJ1-2
abundance: few
v_gene: TRBV7-9
CDR3nt: TGTGCCAGCAGCCCGCTCGCCAGGGATGGCTACACCTTC
CDR3aa: CASSPLARDGYTF

d_gene: .
j_gene: TRBJ2-2
abundance: few
v_gene: TRBV15
CDR3nt: TGTGCCACCAGCACATCAAGAAACACCGGGGAGCTGTTTTTT
CDR3aa: CATSTSRNTGELFF

d_gene: TRBD2
j_gene: TRBJ2-5
abundance: .
v_gene: TRBV9
CDR3nt: TGTGCCAGCAGCGCCTTCTCGGGGGGTGGTAGAGAGACCCAGTACTTC
CDR3aa: CASSAFSGGGRETQYF

d_gene: TRBD2
j_gene: TRBJ2-1
abundance: .
v_gene: TRBV11-2
CDR3nt: TGTGCCAGCAGCTTTAGTAGCGGGGGACGGGATGAGCAGTTCTTC
CDR3aa: CASSFSSGGRDEQFF

d_gene: TRBD2
j_gene: TRBJ2-3
abundance: few
v_gene: TRBV11-2
CDR3nt: TGTGCCAGCAGACCGGGACTAGCGGGGTCCGCAGATACGCAGTATTTT
CDR3aa: CASRPGLAGSADTQYF

d_gene: TRBD1
j_gene: TRBJ1-1
abundance: few
v_gene: TRBV30
CDR3nt: TGTGCCCGAGACTGGGCAGGGGGTACTGAAGCTTTCTTT
CDR3aa: CARDWAGGTEAFF

d_gene: .
j_gene: TRBJ2-3
abundance: .
v_gene: TRBV9
CDR3nt: TGTGCCAGCAGCGTAAGGAGGGGAGGCACAGATACGCAGTATTTT
CDR3aa: CASSVRRGGTDTQYF